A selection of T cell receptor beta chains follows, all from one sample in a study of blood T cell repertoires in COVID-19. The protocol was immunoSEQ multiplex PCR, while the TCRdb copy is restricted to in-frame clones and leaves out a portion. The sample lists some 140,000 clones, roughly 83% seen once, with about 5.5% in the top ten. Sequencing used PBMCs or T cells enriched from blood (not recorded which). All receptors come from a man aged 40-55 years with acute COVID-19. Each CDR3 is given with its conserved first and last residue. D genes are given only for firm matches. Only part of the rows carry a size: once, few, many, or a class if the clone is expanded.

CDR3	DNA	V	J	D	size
CASSPIGLAGYHEQFF	TGTGCCAGCAGCCCCATCGGACTAGCGGGGTATCATGAGCAGTTCTTC	TRBV6-2/TRBV6-3	TRBJ2-1	TRBD2	-
CASSSTERGDEQYF	TGCGCCAGCAGCTCTACCGAACGGGGGGACGAGCAGTACTTC	TRBV4-1	TRBJ2-7	TRBD2	-
CASSSNNQPQHF	TGTGCCAGCAGCTCCAACAATCAGCCCCAGCATTTT	TRBV7-9	TRBJ1-5	-	-
CASSQGGSLETQYF	TGCGCCAGCAGCCAGGGAGGGTCATTAGAGACCCAGTACTTC	TRBV4-1	TRBJ2-5	TRBD2	-
CASSLRGLNSPLHF	TGTGCCAGCAGCTTAAGGGGGCTGAATTCACCCCTCCACTTT	TRBV13	TRBJ1-6	TRBD1	-
CAIQISGQGEAFF	TGTGCCATCCAAATTTCCGGACAGGGGGAAGCTTTCTTT	TRBV10-3	TRBJ1-1	TRBD1	once
CASSSSHHSNEQFF	TGTGCCAGCAGCTCTAGTCACCACTCGAATGAGCAGTTCTTC	TRBV7-9	TRBJ2-1	-	-
CASRLGLARNEQFF	TGTGCAAGTCGCTTGGGACTAGCTCGCAATGAGCAGTTCTTC	TRBV12-2	TRBJ2-1	-	once
CASSFSSVREKLFF	TGTGCCAGCAGTTTTTCCTCGGTACGGGAAAAACTGTTTTTT	TRBV27	TRBJ1-4	-	-
CAIRDLSGTGSNYEQYF	TGTGCCATCAGGGACTTATCCGGGACAGGATCAAATTACGAGCAGTACTTC	TRBV10-3	TRBJ2-7	TRBD1	-
CASSPPSPEAFF	TGTGCCAGCAGCCCCCCGAGCCCTGAAGCTTTCTTT	TRBV28	TRBJ1-1	-	few
CASSMRQDTGELFF	TGTGCCAGTAGTATGCGACAGGACACCGGGGAGCTGTTTTTT	TRBV19	TRBJ2-2	-	-
CASSYSTSGYTDTQYF	TGTGCCAGCAGTTACTCGACTAGCGGATACACAGATACGCAGTATTTT	TRBV6-5	TRBJ2-3	TRBD2	-
CASSESGTVEAFF	TGTGCCAGCAGTGAATCCGGGACAGTGGAAGCTTTCTTT	TRBV6-1	TRBJ1-1	TRBD1	-
CASGPAPLAGGAGTDTQYF	TGTGCTAGTGGTCCGGCCCCACTAGCGGGGGGGGCCGGCACAGATACGCAGTATTTT	TRBV12-5	TRBJ2-3	TRBD2	-
CASSWDLDGNTIYF	TGTGCCAGCAGCTGGGACTTAGATGGAAACACCATATATTTT	TRBV13	TRBJ1-3	-	-
CASSWAPNSPLHF	TGTGCCAGCAGTTGGGCCCCGAATTCACCCCTCCACTTT	TRBV6-2/TRBV6-3	TRBJ1-6	-	-
CASSVPDRGRYGYTF	TGCGCCAGCAGTGTCCCGGACAGGGGGCGTTATGGCTACACCTTC	TRBV10-1	TRBJ1-2	TRBD1	-
CASSQDGTGLEKLFF	TGCGCCAGCAGCCAAGATGGGACAGGACTTGAAAAACTGTTTTTT	TRBV4-1	TRBJ1-4	TRBD1	-
CASSLQGGYGYTF	TGTGCCAGCAGTTTACAGGGAGGCTATGGCTACACCTTC	TRBV28	TRBJ1-2	-	once
CASSKDKGQSNTGELFF	TGTGCCAGCAGCAAAGACAAAGGACAGTCGAACACCGGGGAGCTGTTTTTT	TRBV21-1	TRBJ2-2	-	-
CASSKLSTRGNGGNTEAFF	TGTGCCAGCAGCAAATTATCGACCCGGGGGAACGGAGGGAACACTGAAGCTTTCTTT	TRBV21-1	TRBJ1-1	-	few
CASSELREVDEQFF	TGTGCCAGCAGTGAACTGCGGGAGGTGGATGAGCAGTTCTTC	TRBV2	TRBJ2-1	TRBD2	-
CAITEGLAGARSYEQYF	TGTGCCATCACCGAGGGACTAGCGGGAGCAAGGAGCTACGAGCAGTACTTC	TRBV10-3	TRBJ2-7	TRBD2	-
CASSGPGTNYNSPLHF	TGTGCCAGCAGTGGACCAGGGACTAACTATAATTCACCCCTCCACTTT	TRBV6-1	TRBJ1-6	-	-
CASSLGGLAGVYEQYF	TGTGCCAGCAGCTTAGGGGGACTAGCGGGGGTCTACGAGCAGTACTTC	TRBV7-2	TRBJ2-7	TRBD2	-
CASSAGNPPPVTEAFF	TGTGCCAGCAGTGCAGGGAACCCCCCCCCGGTCACTGAAGCTTTCTTT	TRBV25-1	TRBJ1-1	-	-
CASSRQDMNTEAFF	TGCGCCAGCAGCCGACAGGACATGAACACTGAAGCTTTCTTT	TRBV4-1	TRBJ1-1	-	-
CAWRGGISGNTIYF	TGTGCCTGGCGGGGGGGGATCTCTGGAAACACCATATATTTT	TRBV30	TRBJ1-3	-	once
CASRRQTLRGTQYF	TGTGCCAGTAGGAGACAGACGCTCAGGGGGACCCAGTACTTC	TRBV19	TRBJ2-5	-	-
CASSQDPGVAYNEQFF	TGCGCCAGCAGCCAAGATCCCGGTGTCGCCTACAATGAGCAGTTCTTC	TRBV4-3	TRBJ2-1	-	-
CASSLVGSDLDTQYF	TGTGCCAGCAGCTTAGTTGGTAGCGACTTAGATACGCAGTATTTT	TRBV7-8	TRBJ2-3	-	few
CATGVEASYEQYF	TGTGCCACGGGGGTAGAGGCTTCCTACGAGCAGTACTTC	TRBV28	TRBJ2-7	-	-
CASSYSSYNEQFF	TGTGCCAGCAGTTATAGCTCCTACAATGAGCAGTTCTTC	TRBV28	TRBJ2-1	-	-
CASNQEVNTEAFF	TGTGCCAGCAACCAGGAGGTGAACACTGAAGCTTTCTTT	TRBV2	TRBJ1-1	-	-
CASSINRDTGELFF	TGTGCCAGTAGTATTAATCGGGATACCGGGGAGCTGTTTTTT	TRBV19	TRBJ2-2	-	-